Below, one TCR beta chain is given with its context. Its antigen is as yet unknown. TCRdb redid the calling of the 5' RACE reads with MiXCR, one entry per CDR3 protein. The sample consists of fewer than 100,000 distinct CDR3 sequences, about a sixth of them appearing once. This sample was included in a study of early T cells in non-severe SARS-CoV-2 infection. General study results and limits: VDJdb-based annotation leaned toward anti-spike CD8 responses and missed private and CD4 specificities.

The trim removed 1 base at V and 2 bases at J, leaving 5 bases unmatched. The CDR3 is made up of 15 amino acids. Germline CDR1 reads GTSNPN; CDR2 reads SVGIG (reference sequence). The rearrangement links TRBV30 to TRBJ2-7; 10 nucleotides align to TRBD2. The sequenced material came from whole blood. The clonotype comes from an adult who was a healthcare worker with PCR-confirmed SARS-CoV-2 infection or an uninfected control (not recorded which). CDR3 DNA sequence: TGTGCCTGGAGTGGTCTAGCGGGAGTTGCCTACGAGCAGTACTTC. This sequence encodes CAWSGLAGVAYEQYF.